The present T cell receptor (beta chain) was sequenced within a study of tumor-infiltrating lymphocytes in oesophageal squamous cell carcinoma. This clonotype qualifies as medium-sized. One entry per CDR3 protein results from TCRdb running MiXCR on the PCR reads. The sample includes 19,000 or so distinct CDR3 sequences, around 45% of them seen just once. CDR3 length: 18 residues. V gave up 0 bases and J gave up 3 bases; unmatched junction bases: 12. Germline loops: CDR1 SGHVS, CDR2 FNYEAQ. The source material was normal esophageal tissue next to the tumor. This TCR was recovered from a female donor with esophageal squamous cell carcinoma. The chain employs TRBV7-6 and TRBJ2-7; 9 bases agree with TRBD1. The CDR3 here is CASSLASGQGGWYYEQYF. Written as DNA, the CDR3 is TGTGCCAGCAGCTTAGCCTCGGGACAGGGAGGTTGGTACTACGAGCAGTACTTC. The full variable domain, with the rest looked up from reference TRBV7-6 and TRBJ2-7, is GAGVSQSPRYKVTKRGQDVALRCDPISGHVSLYWYRQALGQGPEFLTYFNYEAQQDKSGLPNDRFSAERPEGSISTLTIQRTEQRDSAMYRCASSLASGQGGWYYEQYFGPGTRLTVT.